Each of the 21 T cell receptor beta chains below was sequenced from the same sample in a study of T cell responses to AZD1222 COVID-19 vaccine. Libraries were prepared by immunoSEQ multiplex PCR; TCRdb keeps only in-frame clonotypes and omits some of them. The table includes around 150,000 clones, around 91% detected once. This material consisted of peripheral blood, taken on day 0 of AZD1222 vaccination. These receptors were taken from an adult in good health.

The chain uses TRBV11-3 and TRBJ2-3; D is tentatively TRBD1 or TRBD2 (5 bases each). With 0 bases removed from V and 4 bases from J, the gap between germline ends came to 23 bases. CDR1 and CDR2 from the germline V gene are SGHNT and YENEEA. This CDR3 spans 19 amino acids. The CDR3 here is CASSLDHSGGAPLADTQYF. As DNA, the CDR3 is TGTGCCAGCAGCTTAGATCACTCTGGGGGTGCACCCCTCGCAGATACGCAGTATTTT.

The rearrangement uses TRBV19 and TRBJ1-5; tentatively, D is TRBD1 (5 bases). Trimming took 5 bases from V and 7 from J, leaving 12 bases between them. Germline CDR1 reads LNHDA; CDR2 reads SQIVND (reference sequence). This CDR3 is 13 amino acids long. The CDR3 spells CASSEGWGQPQHF. CDR3 DNA sequence: TGTGCCAGTAGTGAGGGGTGGGGCCAGCCCCAGCATTTT.

This clone was found once. The chain is built from TRBV5-6 and TRBJ1-2; a possible D gene is TRBD1 (6 bases). CDR1 and CDR2 (germline): SGHDT, YYEEEE. The V gene lost 4 bases and the J gene lost 2 bases, with 9 bases spanning the gap. The CDR3 length is 13 residues. The CDR3 spells CASSLDRNYGYTF. CDR3 in DNA: TGTGCCAGCAGCCTGGACAGAAACTATGGCTACACCTTC.

The chain employs TRBV6-5 and TRBJ1-3; D might be TRBD1 (6 bases). In germline, CDR1 is MNHEY, CDR2 SVGAGI. The CDR3 has 15 residues. V lost 0 bases and J 2 bases, leaving 8 bases between the germline ends. The CDR3 coding sequence is TGTGCCAGCAGTTACTCGGGGGGCACTGGAAACACCATATATTTT. This gives the protein CASSYSGGTGNTIYF.

This sequence joins TRBV5-6 and TRBJ1-2; D is uncertain. The CDR3 is 15 amino acids. Trimming removed 1 base from V and 1 base from J, with 11 bases in between. In germline, CDR1 is SGHDT, CDR2 YYEEEE. In nucleotides, the CDR3 is TGTGCCAGCAGCTTGCTAGGGCGCTATAACTATGGCTACACCTTC. It yields the protein CASSLLGRYNYGYTF.

CDR3 nucleotide sequence: TGTGCCAGCAGCTTATCCGTCGGTTTAGGTCAGCCCCAGCATTTT. Amino acids: CASSLSVGLGQPQHF. The J gene is TRBJ1-5, the V gene TRBV7-2; D is ambiguous. The germline CDR1 and CDR2 sequences are SGHTA and FQGNSA. V lost 2 bases and J lost 6, with 14 bases in between. The CDR3 has 15 residues.

The J gene is TRBJ1-6, the V gene TRBV7-9; TRBD1 matches at 7 bases. The V gene's germline CDR1 is SEHNR and CDR2 FQNEAQ (reference sequence). V gave up 5 bases and J gave up 5 bases; unmatched junction bases: 9. The CDR3 has 16 residues. Here the CDR3 reads CASSPPDRINNSPLHF. The CDR3 DNA reads TGTGCCAGCAGCCCACCGGACAGGATTAATAATTCACCCCTCCACTTT.

This clone was seen only once. The chain carries TRBV6-1 and TRBJ2-7, with D unresolved. The CDR3 has 15 amino acids. V dropped 1 base and J dropped 3 bases, with 13 bases sitting between them. Looked up from germline, CDR1 is MNHNS and CDR2 is SASEGT. DNA for the CDR3: TGTGCCAGCAGTGAAGGGCACTATGACAACTACGAGCAGTACTTC. This sequence encodes CASSEGHYDNYEQYF.

V is TRBV5-5 and J is TRBJ2-7; D is unresolved. Trimming left V 2 bases short and J 2 bases short, with 14 bases between. The CDR3 is made up of 15 amino acids. Germline V gene lookup returns CDR1 SGHKS and CDR2 YYEKEE (reference sequence). The CDR3 nucleotides read TGTGCCAGCAGCTTTGGGGTAATTGGGACCTACGAGCAGTACTTC. It codes for CASSFGVIGTYEQYF. Full variable domain (missing parts from reference TRBV5-5 and TRBJ2-7): DAGVTQSPTHLIKTRGQQVTLRCSPISGHKSVSWYQQVLGQGPQFIFQYYEKEERGRGNFPDRFSARQFPNYSSELNVNALLLGDSALYLCASSFGVIGTYEQYFGPGTRLTVT.

This chain connects TRBV7-2 to TRBJ2-3; TRBD1 might be the D (5 bases). The length of the CDR3 is 17 residues. In germline, CDR1 is SGHTA, CDR2 FQGNSA. V lost 2 bases, J lost 2 bases, and 17 bases lay in between. This CDR3 reads CASSLIFYQGYTDTQYF. The CDR3 DNA follows: TGTGCCAGCAGCTTAATTTTTTATCAGGGTTACACAGATACGCAGTATTTT.

This rearrangement joins TRBV10-3 to TRBJ2-1, with TRBD1 as a possible D gene (5 bases). The CDR3 is 13 residues long. CDR1 ENHRY and CDR2 SYGVKD come from the germline V gene. V was shortened by 5 bases and J by 5 bases, with 10 bases between the two germline ends. The CDR3 sequence: CAISLGQNNEQFF. CDR3 sequence (DNA): TGTGCCATCAGTTTGGGGCAGAACAATGAGCAGTTCTTC.

This clone showed up just once. The V call is TRBV18, the J call TRBJ2-2; 10 bases are a match to TRBD1. Germline V gene data show CDR1 as KGHSH and CDR2 as LQKENI. V shed 5 bases, J shed 4 bases, and the junction held 7 bases outside the gene matches. CDR3 length equals 16 residues. The CDR3 coding sequence is TGTGCCAGCTCATCCGGGACAGGGGTTCTCACCGGGGAGCTGTTTTTT. Residues: CASSSGTGVLTGELFF. Drawing the rest from reference TRBV18 and TRBJ2-2, the complete variable domain is NAGVMQNPRHLVRRRGQEARLRCSPMKGHSHVYWYRQLPEEGLKFMVYLQKENIIDESGMPKERFSAEFPKEGPSILRIQQVVRGDSAAYFCASSSGTGVLTGELFFGEGSRLTVL.

This sequence joins TRBV30 and TRBJ1-6, with D tentatively TRBD1 (5 bases). V was trimmed by 2 bases and J by 10 bases, leaving 18 bases between them. The CDR3 consists of 15 residues. CDR1 and CDR2 from the germline V gene are GTSNPN and SVGIG (reference sequence). Here the CDR3 reads CAWSTYTGGGSPLHF. The CDR3 DNA reads as TGTGCCTGGAGTACATATACCGGGGGGGGATCACCCCTCCACTTT.

V gene TRBV4-2 combines with J gene TRBJ2-1; D is possibly TRBD2 (6 bases). Germline V gene data show CDR1 as LGHNA and CDR2 as YNFKEQ. The CDR3 runs 16 residues. V shed 1 base and J shed 4 bases, with 14 bases lying between them. The CDR3 nucleotides read TGTGCCAGCAGCCAAGCGGCGGGACCCCGATACAATGAGCAGTTCTTC. Its translation is CASSQAAGPRYNEQFF.

V is TRBV10-1 and J is TRBJ1-2, with no clear D. The germline gives CDR1 WNHNN, CDR2 SYGVQD (reference sequence). There are 14 residues in the CDR3. Trimming stripped 5 bases from V and 4 bases from J, with 14 bases between. As DNA, the CDR3 is TGCGCCAGCAGTCTCTCCGGTTGGGGCTATGGCTACACCTTC. As protein: CASSLSGWGYGYTF.

As to this clone: Germline and junction disagree at one end, which may indicate a read error. The chain uses TRBV6-1 and TRBJ1-2; tentatively, D is TRBD1 (5 bases). CDR3 length: 11 residues. Germline V lookup: CDR1 MNHNS, CDR2 SASEGT. DNA of the CDR3: TGTGCCAGCAGTGAAGCGCTGGGGACCCCCTTC. Translation: CASSEALGTPF.

The J gene is TRBJ2-5, the V gene TRBV18, with 7 bases fitting TRBD1. CDR3 length equals 14 residues. With 2 bases clipped from V and 5 bases from J, the junction kept 5 bases outside the gene matches. From germline, CDR1 is KGHSH and CDR2 LQKENI. Here the CDR3 DNA reads TGTGCCAGCTCACCAGGGACAGCCCAGGAGACCCAGTACTTC. It specifies CASSPGTAQETQYF. The full variable domain, rest sourced from reference TRBV18 and TRBJ2-5, is NAGVMQNPRHLVRRRGQEARLRCSPMKGHSHVYWYRQLPEEGLKFMVYLQKENIIDESGMPKERFSAEFPKEGPSILRIQQVVRGDSAAYFCASSPGTAQETQYFGPGTRLLVL.

The V and J genes are TRBV6-5 and TRBJ2-7, with a possible D match to TRBD1 (5 bases). The CDR3 covers 13 residues. CDR1 is MNHEY, CDR2 SVGAGI, per germline. Trimming removed 2 bases at V and 1 base at J, with 6 bases between. The DNA for the CDR3 is TGTGCCAGCAGTTACGGGGCTTCCTACGAGCAGTACTTC. It encodes CASSYGASYEQYF.

V gene TRBV28 combines with J gene TRBJ2-2; TRBD1 matches 9 bases. The V gene end was trimmed by 6 bases and the J gene end by 4 bases; junction bases not matched to a gene: 9. The CDR3 is 16 residues long. Germline values: CDR1 MDHEN, CDR2 SYDVKM. Written as DNA, the CDR3 is TGTGCCAGCAGCCTTCAACGGACAGGGGTCACCGGGGAGCTGTTTTTT. Amino acids: CASSLQRTGVTGELFF.

The table lists this clone with a few counts. This sequence joins TRBV10-3 and TRBJ2-7, with unresolved D. This CDR3 is built from 12 residues. The V gene lost 0 bases and the J gene lost 5 bases, with 5 bases spanning the gap. Per the germline V gene, CDR1 is ENHRY and CDR2 is SYGVKD. CDR3 DNA: TGTGCCATCAGTGAGTCCACGCACGAGCAGTACTTC. Its translation is CAISESTHEQYF.

The chain couples TRBV6-5 to TRBJ2-7; D is possibly TRBD2 (7 bases). This CDR3 spans 15 amino acids. V lost 0 bases and J 3 bases, leaving 12 bases between the germline ends. Germline values: CDR1 MNHEY, CDR2 SVGAGI. CDR3 in amino acids: CASSYSGGLYYEQYF. CDR3 sequence (DNA): TGTGCCAGCAGTTACTCGGGGGGGCTTTACTACGAGCAGTACTTC.